This T cell receptor beta chain appears in the sequencing data of a study of Graves' ophthalmopathy and Graves' hyperthyroidism. Study results and limitations: Separation of ophthalmopathy from stable hyperthyroidism was achieved by a 13-signature model, at roughly 88% sensitivity and 81.08% specificity.

This clonotype has a count of ten or more. Its target is not known. Amplified material comprised TCR beta CDR3 regions derived from RNA transcripts. First-round RT-PCR relied on HTBI primers, and a second-round multiplex PCR came next. From the multiplex PCR reads, TCRdb called clonotypes with MiXCR, one entry per CDR3 protein. The data contain approximately 150,000 distinct CDR3 sequences, roughly two fifths of them singletons. A diagnosis was made from clinical symptoms together with serum thyroxine, TRAb, thyroid ultrasound and orbital computed tomography. As the starting material, 10 ml of fresh peripheral blood yielded the PBMCs. Sequenced sample: peripheral blood. This TCR derives from a man aged 30 to 45 with Graves' ophthalmopathy.

CDR3 protein: CSVEGDSRAYEQYF. The CDR3 DNA sequence: TGCAGCGTTGAAGGAGATTCTCGGGCTTACGAGCAGTACTTC. The chain couples TRBV29-1 to TRBJ2-7, with D uncertain. The CDR3 is 14 amino acids. CDR1 is SQVTM, CDR2 ANQGSEA, per germline. V was trimmed by 1 base and J by 4 bases, leaving 14 bases between them.